The source of this T cell receptor beta chain is a study of blood T cell repertoires in COVID-19 (dated by TCRdb to about 2020). General notes on the study: Collaborator samples came from the United States, Italy and Spain and covered acute and convalescent phases of COVID-19. The samples were drawn from the first 160 participants of the ongoing ImmuneRACE study and from some 1,300 subjects provided by 6 global collaborators. A freely available public database, intended as a resource for researchers studying the immune response to SARS-CoV-2, is where the repertoires were released. The prospective study material was composed of cDNA or gDNA derived from T cells, B-cell-depleted T cells, or PBMCs. Where available, HLA class I and class II types were taken from metadata supplied by the sample provider and were not determined by assay-based typing. Deeply sampled blood TCRbeta repertoires from subjects exposed to, actively infected with, or recovered from COVID-19 were included in the dataset. Nearly every sample came with metadata listing a de-identified subject ID, COVID-19 status, age in years and sex.

Whole blood was collected in K2EDTA tubes by collaborating institutions according to the institutions' own protocols. For TCRbeta analysis, collaborators shipped samples as frozen whole blood, isolated PBMCs, or DNA extracted from either of those sample types. The immunoSEQ Assay, a bias-controlled multiplex PCR, was used to amplify TCRbeta CDR3 regions from genomic DNA. As for how the authors treated the data: The number of nucleated cells in each sample was estimated from the amplification of reference gene primers within the assay. To quantify the absolute abundance of each unique TCRbeta CDR3 rearrangement, sequence reads were collapsed and filtered. For each sample, productive Simpson clonality was calculated as the square root of Simpson's diversity index over productive rearrangements. This immuneACCESS table, as held by TCRdb, lists in-frame sequences with V and J called but not all clones. Of the missing ones, under half trace to an unresolved V gene in checked studies; the others have no known cause. V, J and clone size were drawn from that table, and D and trimming were deduced from the DNA. The sample profile shows more than 25,000 clones; approximately 85% of them were found once. About 7.1% of the sample is in the top ten clones.

The investigation overall reported the following: Clinical and demographic metadata were provided uncurated, with the amount varying by source and participant.

About this clone: Which antigen it targets is not known. Nothing much larger sits one base from this clone, and base qualities are not available.

Reading the germline V gene gives CDR1 MNHNS and CDR2 SASEGT. For this chain, trimming is 2 bases at the V end and 0 bases at the J end, and the number of junction bases without a gene match is 6. Reading from cysteine to phenylalanine, the CDR3 counts 16 amino acids. Here the CDR3 DNA is all that survives: 48 bases in frame from base 1. Sequencing was carried out using peripheral blood. This clonotype was sampled from a man between 60 and 75 years old with active COVID-19. The chain uses TRBV6-1 and TRBJ1-1, and 7 junction bases match TRBD1. In nucleotide form, the sequence is TGTGCCAGCAGTGAAAGGACAGGATATATGAACACTGAAGCTTTCTTT. The resulting protein is CASSERTGYMNTEAFF.